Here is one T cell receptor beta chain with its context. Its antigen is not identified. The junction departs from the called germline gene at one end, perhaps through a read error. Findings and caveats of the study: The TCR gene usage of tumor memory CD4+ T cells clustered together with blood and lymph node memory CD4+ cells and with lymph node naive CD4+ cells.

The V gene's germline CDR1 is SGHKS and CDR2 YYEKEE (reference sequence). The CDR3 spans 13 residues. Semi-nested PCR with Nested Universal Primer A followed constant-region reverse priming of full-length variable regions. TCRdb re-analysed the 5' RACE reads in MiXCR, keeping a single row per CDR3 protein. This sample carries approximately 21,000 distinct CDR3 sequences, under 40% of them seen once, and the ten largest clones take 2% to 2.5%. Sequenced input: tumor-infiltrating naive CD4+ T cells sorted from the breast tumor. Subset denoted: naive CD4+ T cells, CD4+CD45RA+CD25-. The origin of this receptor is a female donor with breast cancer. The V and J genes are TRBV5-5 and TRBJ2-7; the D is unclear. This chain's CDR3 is CAGSYHGAYGQYF. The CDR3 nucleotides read TGTGCCGGCAGCTACCACGGAGCCTACGGGCAGTACTTC.